These 29 T cell receptor beta chains came from one sample sequenced in a study of T cells expressing NK-cell markers. TCRdb re-called the 5' RACE reads and shows each CDR3 protein once, DNA omitted. The table lists 130,000 to 150,000 distinct CDR3 sequences. Sequencing was performed on blood T cells: a sorted CD56 or NKG2C T cell subset, CD4+ or CD8+ T cells, or bulk PBMC T cells (not recorded which). These receptor sequences come from a man aged 18-30 years in good health.

The rearrangement joins TRBV6-5 to TRBJ2-3; TCRdb picks TRBD2, but there is no DNA to check that call. Germline V CDR1 and CDR2: MNHEY, SVGAGI. This CDR3 is 17 amino acids long. This CDR3 is CASSYSSQREETDTQYF.

The rearrangement links TRBV7-8 to TRBJ2-2. The CDR3 runs 17 residues. CDR1 is SGHVS, CDR2 FQNEAQ, per germline. This chain's CDR3 is CASSSTVLGANTGELFF.

The chain combines TRBV4-2 with TRBJ2-4; TCRdb names TRBD2, which stays unverified in the absence of DNA. From germline, CDR1 is LGHNA and CDR2 YNFKEQ. The CDR3 runs to 18 residues. The CDR3 region is CASSQGPQGQIAKNIQYF.

Here the CDR3 reads CASSARTGGIETQYF. This chain joins TRBV12-3 or TRBV12-4 and TRBJ2-5; TCRdb's D call of TRBD1 is untestable without DNA. This CDR3 has 15 amino acids.

The rearrangement links TRBV19 to TRBJ1-1; TCRdb's D gene call, TRBD1, goes unchecked for lack of DNA. Germline V CDR1 and CDR2: LNHDA, SQIVND (reference sequence). The CDR3 sequence is 16 residues long. The CDR3 is CASSIGGTVTNTEAFF. Full variable domain (rest looked up from reference TRBV19 and TRBJ1-1): DGGITQSPKYLFRKEGQNVTLSCEQNLNHDAMYWYRQDPGQGLRLIYYSQIVNDFQKGDIAEGYSVSREKKESFPLTVTSAQKNPTAFYLCASSIGGTVTNTEAFFGQGTRLTVV.

The chain has TRBV28 and TRBJ1-5; the D call of TRBD1 rests on TCRdb alone, since no DNA is present to check it. Germline CDR1 and CDR2: MDHEN and SYDVKM. This CDR3 comprises 17 residues. Here the CDR3 reads CASSSAPDKGSNQPQHF.

The V call is TRBV12-3 or TRBV12-4, the J call TRBJ2-7; checking the TCRdb D call of TRBD1 is not possible without DNA. The CDR3 length is 15 residues. CDR3 loop: CASSPGTGVWDEQYF.

V and J are TRBV4-1 and TRBJ2-3; TCRdb gives TRBD1 as the D gene, but with no DNA this cannot be confirmed. Looked up from germline, CDR1 is MGHRA and CDR2 is YSYEKL. This CDR3 region has 16 residues. CDR3 in amino acids: CASSQDGTGPPDTQYF.

The chain recombines TRBV20-1 with TRBJ2-1; TCRdb selects TRBD2, and the lack of DNA leaves this call unchecked. The CDR3 runs 16 residues. Germline CDR1 is DFQATT and CDR2 is SNEGSKA (reference sequence). CDR3 residues: CSAALSGRLSYNEQFF.

This rearrangement joins TRBV13 to TRBJ2-4; the TRBD1 assignment by TCRdb is unverifiable without DNA. The CDR3 contains 14 residues. Germline CDR1 is PRHDT and CDR2 is FYEKMQ (reference sequence). The CDR3 reads CASSQGTGDNIQYF.

This chain connects TRBV29-1 to TRBJ2-1; the TCRdb call, TRBD2, lacks DNA for checking. Germline V CDR1 and CDR2: SQVTM, ANQGSEA. CDR3 length: 18 amino acids. The CDR3 region is CSVEAGTSGRYSYNEQFF.

The J gene is TRBJ2-1, the V gene TRBV27; the TRBD1 assignment by TCRdb is unverifiable without DNA. Germline lookup yields CDR1 MNHEY and CDR2 SMNVEV (reference sequence). The CDR3 consists of 14 residues. The CDR3 spells CASKTGAAINEQFF.

The chain is built from TRBV7-8 and TRBJ2-2; checking the TCRdb D call of TRBD2 is not possible without DNA. The CDR3 covers 14 residues. CDR1 SGHVS and CDR2 FQNEAQ come from the germline V gene. The CDR3 loop reads CASSLSLAGGELFF.

The V call is TRBV5-1, the J call TRBJ2-1; TCRdb outputs TRBD2, but without DNA this stays unchecked. CDR3 length: 18 amino acids. Germline CDR1 is SGHRS and CDR2 is YFSETQ. The CDR3 sequence is CASSLELLAASSYNEQFF.

CDR3 sequence reads: CASSLDSTLQPQHF. This chain uses TRBV12-3 or TRBV12-4 with TRBJ1-5; TCRdb lists TRBD1, though no DNA is available to test this call. The CDR3 is 14 amino acids.

The J gene is TRBJ2-3, the V gene TRBV27; there is no DNA to check the TCRdb D call of TRBD2. CDR3 size: 17 residues. Germline V gene data show CDR1 as MNHEY and CDR2 as SMNVEV (reference sequence). The CDR3 sequence is CASSSGTSGRDTYTQYF.

V usage is TRBV7-2 and J usage is TRBJ1-2; as DNA is missing, the TRBD1 call by TCRdb cannot be tested. This CDR3 region has 14 residues. In germline, CDR1 is SGHTA, CDR2 FQGNSA. The CDR3: CASSTTTGSYGYTF.

This rearrangement joins TRBV14 to TRBJ2-5; TCRdb outputs TRBD1, but without DNA this stays unchecked. Germline V gives CDR1 SGHDN, CDR2 FVKESK. The CDR3 has 15 amino acids. This CDR3 reads CASRRGQAYQETQYF.

V gene TRBV14 combines with J gene TRBJ2-7; absent DNA, TCRdb's TRBD2 call cannot be checked. Germline V gene data show CDR1 as SGHDN and CDR2 as FVKESK. The CDR3 totals 16 residues. The CDR3 spells CASSQASGRYLYEQYF.

The chain combines TRBV7-9 with TRBJ2-7; TCRdb gives TRBD2 as the D gene, but with no DNA this cannot be confirmed. Looked up from germline, CDR1 is SEHNR and CDR2 is FQNEAQ (reference sequence). CDR3 size: 17 residues. CDR3 in amino acids: CASTKLADVFSAYEQYF.

This sequence joins TRBV7-2 and TRBJ2-2. The CDR3 extends over 13 amino acids. Germline V CDR1 and CDR2: SGHTA, FQGNSA. This CDR3 reads CASSLIGPGELFF.

The J gene is TRBJ2-1, the V gene TRBV18; TCRdb designates TRBD1, a call that cannot be tested without DNA. Looked up from germline, CDR1 is KGHSH and CDR2 is LQKENI. This CDR3 is built from 12 residues. This CDR3 is CASSPPGTGLFF.

CDR3 sequence reads: CASSLDRGLAGGETQYF. The J gene is TRBJ2-5, the V gene TRBV11-2; TCRdb's D call, TRBD2, is unchecked because there is no DNA. The CDR3 is made up of 17 amino acids. Per the germline V gene, CDR1 is SGHAT and CDR2 is FQNNGV.

This chain connects TRBV10-3 to TRBJ2-1; TCRdb selects TRBD1, and the lack of DNA leaves this call unchecked. Germline V gene sequence: CDR1 ENHRY, CDR2 SYGVKD. The CDR3 totals 15 residues. CDR3 sequence reads: CAINPAGTGHNEQFF.

The genes are TRBV6-4 and TRBJ2-3. The CDR3 totals 16 residues. In germline, CDR1 is MRHNA, CDR2 SNTAGT. This chain's CDR3 is CASSDSSGSSTDTQYF.

The genes are TRBV12-3 or TRBV12-4 and TRBJ2-1. This CDR3 has 14 residues. CDR3 protein: CASSVGSSYNEQFF.

This chain links TRBV7-6 with TRBJ2-1; the TCRdb call, TRBD2, lacks DNA for checking. The CDR3 is 13 residues long. Germline CDR1 SGHVS, CDR2 FNYEAQ. CDR3 residues: CASSLGGSNEQFF.

V and J are TRBV29-1 and TRBJ2-3. Germline V CDR1 and CDR2: SQVTM, ANQGSEA. The CDR3 totals 13 residues. CDR3 residues: CSVPVELADTQYF.

This chain uses TRBV20-1 with TRBJ2-2. The CDR3 spans 13 residues. CDR1 is DFQATT, CDR2 SNEGSKA, per germline (reference sequence). The CDR3 spells CSARALSGGELFF.